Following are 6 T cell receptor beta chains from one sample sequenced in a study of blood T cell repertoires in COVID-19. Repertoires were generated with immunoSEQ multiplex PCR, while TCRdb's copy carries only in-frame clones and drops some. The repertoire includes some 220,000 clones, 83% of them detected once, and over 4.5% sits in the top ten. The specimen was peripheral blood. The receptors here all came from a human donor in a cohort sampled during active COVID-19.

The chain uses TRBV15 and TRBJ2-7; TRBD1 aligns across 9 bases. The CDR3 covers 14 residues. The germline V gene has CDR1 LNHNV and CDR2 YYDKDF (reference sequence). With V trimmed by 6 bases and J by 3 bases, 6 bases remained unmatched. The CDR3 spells CATSSGQGIYEQYF. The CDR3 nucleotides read TGTGCCACCAGTTCGGGACAGGGTATCTACGAGCAGTACTTC.

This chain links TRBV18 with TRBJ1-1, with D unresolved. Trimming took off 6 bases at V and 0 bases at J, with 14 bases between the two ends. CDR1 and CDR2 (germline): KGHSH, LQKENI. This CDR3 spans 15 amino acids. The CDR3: CASSRREGLNTEAFF. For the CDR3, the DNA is TGTGCCAGCTCGCGTCGGGAAGGATTGAACACTGAAGCTTTCTTT.

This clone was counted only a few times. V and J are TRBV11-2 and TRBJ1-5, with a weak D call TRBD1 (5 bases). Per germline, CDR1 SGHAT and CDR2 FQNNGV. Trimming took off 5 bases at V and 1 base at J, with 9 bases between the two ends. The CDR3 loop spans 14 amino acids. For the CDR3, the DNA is TGTGCCAGCAGCAAGACAGAAAGCAATCAGCCCCAGCATTTT. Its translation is CASSKTESNQPQHF.

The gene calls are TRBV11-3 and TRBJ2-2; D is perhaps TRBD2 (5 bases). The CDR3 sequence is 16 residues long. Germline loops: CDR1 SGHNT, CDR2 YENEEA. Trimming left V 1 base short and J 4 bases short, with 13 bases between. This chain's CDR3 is CASSLASGVFTGELFF. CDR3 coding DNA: TGTGCCAGCAGCTTAGCTTCCGGGGTCTTCACCGGGGAGCTGTTTTTT.

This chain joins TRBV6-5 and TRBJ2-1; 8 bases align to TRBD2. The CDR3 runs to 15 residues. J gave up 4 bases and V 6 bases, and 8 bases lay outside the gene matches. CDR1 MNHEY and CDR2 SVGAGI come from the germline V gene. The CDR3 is CASRVSGNLYNEQFF. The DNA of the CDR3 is TGTGCCAGCAGGGTTAGCGGGAATTTGTACAATGAGCAGTTCTTC.

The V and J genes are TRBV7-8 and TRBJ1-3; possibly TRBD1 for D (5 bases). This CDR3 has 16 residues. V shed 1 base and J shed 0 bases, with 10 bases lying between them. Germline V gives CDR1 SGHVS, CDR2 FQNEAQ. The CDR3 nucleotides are TGTGCCAGCAGCTTAGGGGACTGGATCTCTGGAAACACCATATATTTT. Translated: CASSLGDWISGNTIYF.